This TCR beta chain was found in a study of patients and donors after allogeneic stem cell transplantation. The germline gives CDR1 DFQATT, CDR2 SNEGSKA (reference sequence). Trimming shortened V by 6 bases and J by 2 bases, and 10 bases separated the two germline ends. There are 13 residues in the CDR3. Each CDR3 protein is one row after TCRdb ran MiXCR on the RT-PCR reads. The sample consists of 70,000 to 85,000 distinct CDR3 sequences, about 30% of them appearing once. The receptor was derived from a human donor who was either an allogeneic HSCT recipient or a stem cell or donor lymphocyte infusion donor (not recorded which). It is not recorded whose cells these are; they may come from a transplant donor. The V call is TRBV20-1, the J call TRBJ2-2; no reliable D call. Sequencing was carried out using blood, either unsorted or a sorted T cell fraction (not recorded which). CDR3 amino acids: CSAQGDNTGELFF. Written as DNA, the CDR3 is TGCAGTGCCCAAGGCGACAACACCGGGGAGCTGTTTTTT.